Below, 26 T cell receptor beta chains from the same sample are listed, as sequenced in a study of response to subunit inactivated influenza vaccine. A single record per CDR3 protein comes from TCRdb applying MiXCR to the RT-PCR reads. Of fewer than 650,000 distinct CDR3 sequences in the sample, 10% to 15% were seen once. The material sequenced was PBMCs from blood, taken roughly 46 days after vaccination. The receptor source for this set is a man between 45 and 60 years old who received an inactivated influenza vaccine.

The gene calls are TRBV20-1 and TRBJ1-1; unclear D gene. The germline gives CDR1 DFQATT, CDR2 SNEGSKA (reference sequence). V dropped 6 bases and J dropped 7 bases, with 18 bases sitting between them. The CDR3 length is 13 residues. The CDR3 loop is CSAGPLRAVEAFF. The CDR3 DNA reads TGCAGTGCGGGCCCCCTTAGAGCGGTTGAAGCTTTCTTT.

This clonotype was observed a handful of times. The rearrangement joins TRBV6-5 to TRBJ2-7, with D unresolved. CDR1 is MNHEY and CDR2 is SVGAGI in the germline V gene. The CDR3 has 17 residues. Trimming removed 6 bases at V and 0 bases at J, with 21 bases between. CDR3 protein: CASRYTGRFGFSYEQYF. Here the CDR3 DNA reads TGTGCCAGCAGATATACGGGTCGGTTTGGGTTCTCCTACGAGCAGTACTTC.

This chain connects TRBV4-1 to TRBJ1-1; D call uncertain. Germline CDR1 reads MGHRA; CDR2 reads YSYEKL. V shed 4 bases and J shed 0 bases, with 12 bases lying between them. This CDR3 region has 15 residues. The CDR3 sequence is CASSLLSLVNTEAFF. CDR3 sequence (DNA): TGCGCCAGCAGCCTGTTAAGCTTGGTGAACACTGAAGCTTTCTTT.

The count of this clonotype is one. The rearrangement links TRBV7-9 to TRBJ1-1; D is ambiguous. CDR1 is SEHNR and CDR2 is FQNEAQ in the germline V gene (reference sequence). V was cut by 1 base and J by 4 bases, with 13 bases left in between. The CDR3 contains 15 residues. CDR3 loop: CASSLELGSLTEAFF. The CDR3 bases are TGTGCCAGCAGCTTAGAACTAGGGTCCCTCACTGAAGCTTTCTTT.

The J gene is TRBJ2-1, the V gene TRBV6-1, with a tentative D call TRBD1 (6 bases). V shed 5 bases and J shed 5 bases, with 16 bases lying between them. This CDR3 has 15 amino acids. CDR1 and CDR2 from the germline V gene are MNHNS and SASEGT. Written as DNA, the CDR3 is TGTGCCAGCAGTCAACAGGGCATCGGGCACAATGAGCAGTTCTTC. It translates to CASSQQGIGHNEQFF.

In regard to this clonotype: One base away lies a much larger clone, so this may be a sequencing read error. The chain employs TRBV24-1 and TRBJ2-1, with TRBD1 matching over 8 bases. Germline trimming cut 5 bases from V and 2 bases from J; bases unmatched to any gene: 7. Germline V gene lookup returns CDR1 KGHDR and CDR2 SFDVKD. The length of the CDR3 is 16 residues. CDR3 sequence (DNA): TGTGCCACCAGTGGCTTGACAGGGGTTCCCTACAATGAGCAGTTCTTC. This gives the protein CATSGLTGVPYNEQFF.

This chain uses TRBV27 with TRBJ2-7, with D uncertain. V shed 1 base and J shed 2 bases, with 12 bases lying between them. The germline V gene has CDR1 MNHEY and CDR2 SMNVEV (reference sequence). This CDR3 comprises 15 residues. For the CDR3, the DNA is TGTGCCAGCAGTTTATGGGCGCGGCAGCCCTACGAGCAGTACTTC. This codes for CASSLWARQPYEQYF.

This clonotype appeared many times. The chain joins TRBV20-1 to TRBJ2-4; no reliable D call. This CDR3 region has 15 residues. V was pared by 4 bases and J by 1 base, with 14 bases between. Germline CDR1 DFQATT, CDR2 SNEGSKA (reference sequence). CDR3 coding DNA: TGCAGTGCTACCCGTTCCCAATCGGCCAAAAACATTCAGTACTTC. Translation: CSATRSQSAKNIQYF.

There are a few counts of this clonotype. The chain links TRBV6-1 to TRBJ1-2; 9 nucleotides match TRBD1. The J segment lost 4 bases and the V segment lost 6 bases, leaving 6 bases of the junction unmatched. CDR1 is MNHNS and CDR2 is SASEGT in the germline V gene. The CDR3 consists of 14 residues. The CDR3 coding sequence is TGTGCCAGCAGGGCGGGACAGGGTTTCTATGGCTACACCTTC. This encodes CASRAGQGFYGYTF.

The rearrangement links TRBV6-6 to TRBJ2-7; 7 positions agree with TRBD1. The CDR3 sequence is 12 residues long. J gave up 5 bases and V 10 bases, and 8 bases lay outside the gene matches. Germline V gives CDR1 MNHNY, CDR2 SVGAGI (reference sequence). The CDR3 nucleotides read TGTGCCACCACGACAGGGTTACACGAGCAGTACTTC. It encodes CATTTGLHEQYF.

The table lists this clonotype with a few counts. J is TRBJ2-7 and V is TRBV14; D is possibly TRBD1 (5 bases). The CDR3 has 14 amino acids. Germline assignment: CDR1 SGHDN and CDR2 FVKESK. V was clipped by 0 bases and J by 1 base, with 7 bases between them. CDR3 residues: CASSQDPGSYEQYF. The CDR3 region has the DNA TGTGCCAGCAGCCAAGATCCAGGGTCCTACGAGCAGTACTTC.

The table lists this clonotype with many counts. The CDR3 loop reads CSARGAGGVYNEQFF. In DNA form, the CDR3 reads TGCAGTGCTAGAGGAGCGGGAGGGGTCTACAATGAGCAGTTCTTC. The chain combines TRBV20-1 with TRBJ2-1; 10 bases are shared with TRBD2. The germline CDR1 and CDR2 sequences are DFQATT and SNEGSKA (reference sequence). The CDR3 length is 15 residues. V shed 1 base, J shed 3 bases, and the junction held 3 bases outside the gene matches.

This clonotype appeared a few times. The V gene is TRBV4-2, the J gene TRBJ2-3, with D unclear. This CDR3 spans 15 amino acids. Trimming took 0 bases from V and 1 from J, leaving 8 bases between them. The germline V gene has CDR1 LGHNA and CDR2 YNFKEQ. The CDR3 nucleotides read TGTGCCAGCAGCCAAGATTGGCGGCGCACAGATACGCAGTATTTT. Amino acids: CASSQDWRRTDTQYF.

This clonotype was counted between two and nine times. The rearrangement uses TRBV20-1 and TRBJ2-5; D is undetermined. Trimming shortened V by 2 bases and J by 4 bases, and 20 bases separated the two germline ends. The CDR3 runs to 16 residues. Germline-derived CDR1 and CDR2 are DFQATT and SNEGSKA (reference sequence). Here the CDR3 reads CSARFRLAAKTETQYF. CDR3 DNA sequence: TGCAGTGCTAGATTTCGGCTGGCTGCCAAAACAGAGACCCAGTACTTC.

This clonotype was counted only a few times. V gene TRBV18 combines with J gene TRBJ1-5; 7 bases fit TRBD1. This CDR3 is 15 amino acids long. CDR1 KGHSH and CDR2 LQKENI come from the germline V gene. Germline trimming cut 2 bases from V and 4 bases from J; bases unmatched to any gene: 5. DNA for the CDR3: TGTGCCAGCTCACCAGCCGGGACAGAAAATCAGCCCCAGCATTTT. It yields the protein CASSPAGTENQPQHF. The full variable domain, completed using reference TRBV18 and TRBJ1-5, is NAGVMQNPRHLVRRRGQEARLRCSPMKGHSHVYWYRQLPEEGLKFMVYLQKENIIDESGMPKERFSAEFPKEGPSILRIQQVVRGDSAAYFCASSPAGTENQPQHFGDGTRLSIL.

The rearrangement joins TRBV11-2 to TRBJ2-5; 9 bases match TRBD1. Per the germline V gene, CDR1 is SGHAT and CDR2 is FQNNGV. The junction had 6 bases not matched to a gene; V was cut back by 5 bases and J by 5 bases. The CDR3 loop spans 14 amino acids. Here the CDR3 reads CASSHGQGIETQYF. CDR3 sequence (DNA): TGTGCCAGCAGCCACGGACAGGGGATTGAGACCCAGTACTTC.

This clonotype was detected only a few times. The CDR3 region is CAISRSNPYEQYF. DNA of the CDR3: TGTGCCATCTCACGTAGCAATCCCTACGAGCAGTACTTC. This chain uses TRBV7-2 with TRBJ2-7, with unresolved D. The CDR3 length is 13 residues. V shed 10 bases and J shed 2 bases, with 15 bases lying between them. Germline V gene lookup returns CDR1 SGHTA and CDR2 FQGNSA.

The table lists this clonotype with many counts. The chain carries TRBV20-1 and TRBJ2-1; possibly TRBD2 for D (6 bases). CDR3 length: 14 residues. The germline gives CDR1 DFQATT, CDR2 SNEGSKA (reference sequence). V lost 7 bases to trimming and J lost 4 bases, with 17 bases between them. The CDR3 sequence: CSGREPPTYNEQFF. For the CDR3, the DNA is TGCAGTGGGCGGGAACCGCCAACGTACAATGAGCAGTTCTTC.

The sample holds many counts of this clonotype. The chain links TRBV15 to TRBJ2-2; 7 nucleotides align to TRBD2. The CDR3 has 14 residues. Per germline, CDR1 LNHNV and CDR2 YYDKDF (reference sequence). J gave up 3 bases and V 8 bases, and 6 bases lay outside the gene matches. CDR3 sequence: CATVDGGYTGELFF. The CDR3 DNA is TGTGCCACCGTCGACGGGGGGTACACCGGGGAGCTGTTTTTT.

The V and J genes are TRBV24-1 and TRBJ2-1; 7 bases are a match to TRBD1. This CDR3 contains 16 residues. V trimming: 3 bases; J trimming: 0 bases; junction bases outside the gene matches: 4. Germline values: CDR1 KGHDR, CDR2 SFDVKD. Here the CDR3 reads CATSDPQGSSYNEQFF. DNA of the CDR3: TGTGCCACCAGTGATCCACAGGGGAGCTCCTACAATGAGCAGTTCTTC.

In this sample, this clonotype turned up many times. V is TRBV7-2 and J is TRBJ2-1; D is unresolved. The germline V gene has CDR1 SGHTA and CDR2 FQGNSA. The CDR3 extends over 13 amino acids. Trimming pared 0 bases from V and 4 bases from J, leaving 4 bases between. CDR3 in DNA: TGTGCCAGCAGCTTAGCGAGTTACAATGAGCAGTTCTTC. Translation: CASSLASYNEQFF.

Comment on this clonotype: At one end, the junction sequence differs from germline, possibly due to a read error. The rearrangement links TRBV7-7 to TRBJ2-5; 8 nucleotides match TRBD1. CDR3 size: 15 residues. Germline V gives CDR1 SSHAT, CDR2 FNYEAQ (reference sequence). CDR3 sequence (DNA): TGTGCTAGCAGCTTTTCGCAGGGGGCTGCAGAGACCCAGTACTTC. It codes for CASSFSQGAAETQYF.

The rearrangement joins TRBV15 to TRBJ2-1, with 8 positions matching TRBD2. Trimming removed 7 bases from V and 5 bases from J; junction bases left unmatched: 10. Per the germline V gene, CDR1 is LNHNV and CDR2 is YYDKDF (reference sequence). The CDR3 contains 15 residues. CDR3 nucleotide sequence: TGTGCCACCACCAGGAGCGGGAGATCTAACAATGAGCAGTTCTTC. Translated, it gives CATTRSGRSNNEQFF.

The chain uses TRBV12-3 or TRBV12-4 and TRBJ2-3; 7 bases match TRBD2. V was clipped by 1 base and J by 4 bases; unmatched bases: 5. This CDR3 has 15 residues. CDR3 sequence: CASSLVIGRADTQYF. CDR3 sequence (DNA): TGTGCCAGCAGTTTAGTAATTGGGAGGGCAGATACGCAGTATTTT.

The V gene is TRBV20-1, the J gene TRBJ1-2; maybe TRBD1 (6 bases). V was clipped by 7 bases and J by 7 bases, with 19 bases between them. Germline assignment: CDR1 DFQATT and CDR2 SNEGSKA (reference sequence). The CDR3 totals 13 residues. CDR3 nucleotides: TGCAGTGTTAGCCACAGGGTCCCCGCTGGCTACACCTTC. This translates into CSVSHRVPAGYTF.

Only a few counts were recorded for this clonotype. The rearrangement uses TRBV2 and TRBJ1-2; 9 nucleotides line up with TRBD1. The junction had 5 bases not matched to a gene; V was cut back by 7 bases and J by 8 bases. Germline V gene data show CDR1 as SNHLY and CDR2 as FYNNEI. The CDR3 has 12 residues. CDR3 coding DNA: TGTGCCAGCACGCGGGGACAGGGAGGCTACACCTTC. The encoded protein is CASTRGQGGYTF.